This T cell receptor (beta chain) came from a study of blood T cells in healthy people across ages. As concerns this clonotype: What it binds is unknown.

CDR1 and CDR2 from the germline V gene are SGDLS and YYNGEE. Trimming took 4 bases from V and 4 from J, leaving 20 bases between them. The CDR3 has 16 amino acids. Through a sample-barcoded 5' primer and a J-beta primer mix, a second PCR was run for roughly 7 to 11 cycles. Each cDNA was tagged by a template-switch adaptor containing 12 random nucleotides. Researchers report that each sample yielded at least 2.5 million CDR3-containing paired-end reads. TCRdb called the 5' RACE reads again in MiXCR, with one record for every CDR3 protein. The data hold about 680,000 distinct CDR3 sequences, with roughly 50% observed a single time. Each sample yielded at least 5 micrograms of PBMC total RNA. Overall study results and limits: Strong correlation linked observed beta diversity and percent naive T cells.

This sequence joins TRBV9 and TRBJ1-2, with D hard to call. Sequenced: blood. This receptor was identified in an older woman in good health. CDR3 in amino acids: CASSTGGAPDRYGYTF. The CDR3 DNA reads TGTGCCAGCAGCACGGGAGGCGCCCCTGACCGCTATGGCTACACCTTC.